This TCR beta chain was captured by sequencing in a study of blood T cell repertoires in COVID-19. In the study overall: The samples span acute and convalescent COVID-19 from the United States, Italy and Spain.

Germline CDR1 and CDR2: SGHRS and YFSETQ. V lost 0 bases and J lost 3, with 12 bases in between. This CDR3 spans 15 amino acids. Produced via immunoSEQ multiplex PCR; TCRdb's table is partial and in-frame only. Counted here are some 150,000 clones, approximately 85% occurring once; the ten biggest clones make up under 0.8%. This sequence originates from a man between 60 and 70 years old with COVID-19, enrolled during active disease. The chain employs TRBV5-1 and TRBJ1-1, with no clear D. Sample: peripheral blood. The CDR3 spells CASSLGFTGDTEAFF. The CDR3 nucleotides are TGCGCCAGCAGCTTGGGATTCACCGGGGACACTGAAGCTTTCTTT.